This T cell receptor beta chain came from a study of T cells in Graves' hyperthyroidism and ophthalmopathy. Study findings and constraints: Most thyroid clonotypes expanded above 0.001 appeared in blood too.

V was trimmed by 7 bases and J by 0 bases, leaving 18 bases between them. Germline CDR1 reads MDHEN; CDR2 reads SYDVKM. The CDR3 spans 17 residues. The source material, RNA transcripts, was used to amplify TCR beta CDR3 regions. First-round RT-PCR with HTBI primers amplified the TCR CDR3 region. From the multiplex PCR reads, TCRdb called clonotypes with MiXCR, one entry per CDR3 protein. The table lists 600,000 to 650,000 distinct CDR3 sequences, roughly 17% of them singletons. This clonotype was found many times. Its cognate antigen is unknown. Participants, patients aged 18 to 65, had newly diagnosed hyperthyroidism with a duration under 2 months.

Sequencing was done on a sample of blood. This TCR was recovered from a young woman with Graves' hyperthyroidism. The chain joins TRBV28 to TRBJ1-4; possibly TRBD1 for D (5 bases). CDR3 DNA: TGTGCCAGCAAATCGGTCGGCAGGGATGCAACTAATGAAAAACTGTTTTTT. This gives the protein CASKSVGRDATNEKLFF.